These T cell receptor beta chains were read from a single sample in a study of cytomegalovirus exposure and HLA in healthy donors. Libraries were prepared by immunoSEQ multiplex PCR; TCRdb keeps only in-frame clonotypes and omits some of them. The sample holds 100,000 to 150,000 clones, roughly 87% seen once. Sequencing was performed on PBMCs. The receptors come from a young woman in good health and CMV-seronegative. CDR3s include the opening cysteine and the closing phenylalanine or tryptophan. D genes are given only for firm matches. Only part of the rows carry a size: once, few, many, or a class if the clone is expanded.

clone_size	d_call	v_call	j_call	cdr3_aa	cdr3_nt
few	.	TRBV4-2	TRBJ1-2	CASSQDGPYGYTF	TGTGCCAGCAGCCAAGATGGGCCTTATGGCTACACCTTC
.	.	TRBV27	TRBJ2-2	CASSLRGIAYTGELFF	TGTGCCAGCAGTTTAAGGGGGATAGCTTACACCGGGGAGCTGTTTTTT
.	TRBD1	TRBV27	TRBJ1-2	CASSLGTGTGPYGYTF	TGTGCCAGCAGTTTAGGGACAGGGACAGGTCCCTATGGCTACACCTTC
.	.	TRBV7-9	TRBJ1-6	CASSLEDSKLHF	TGTGCCAGCAGCTTAGAGGACTCCAAACTCCACTTT
.	TRBD2	TRBV6-4	TRBJ2-1	CASSDSAGGGNEQFF	TGTGCCAGCAGTGACTCAGCGGGAGGAGGCAATGAGCAGTTCTTC
.	.	TRBV18	TRBJ2-4	CASSPTQVGRENIQYF	TGTGCCAGCTCGCCAACACAGGTGGGGCGCGAAAACATTCAGTACTTC
.	TRBD1	TRBV28	TRBJ1-6	CASRTGGAYNSPLHF	TGTGCCAGCAGGACAGGGGGCGCCTATAATTCACCCCTCCACTTT
.	TRBD2	TRBV29-1	TRBJ2-1	CSVETSGGAYEQFF	TGCAGCGTTGAAACTAGCGGGGGGGCCTATGAGCAGTTCTTC
.	.	TRBV30	TRBJ1-5	CAWSEGINQPQHF	TGTGCCTGGAGTGAGGGGATCAATCAGCCCCAGCATTTT
.	.	TRBV9	TRBJ2-1	CASSAQYNEQFF	TGTGCCAGCAGCGCGCAGTACAATGAGCAGTTCTTC
.	.	TRBV19	TRBJ2-7	CASGEGVLSYEQYF	TGTGCCAGTGGGGAGGGGGTCCTCTCCTACGAGCAGTACTTC
.	TRBD1	TRBV29-1	TRBJ2-4	CSVEGQGIGIQYF	TGCAGCGTTGAGGGACAGGGAATTGGCATTCAGTACTTC
.	.	TRBV5-1	TRBJ2-1	CASGPGSSYNEQFF	TGCGCCAGCGGCCCGGGGTCCTCCTACAATGAGCAGTTCTTC
.	TRBD2	TRBV7-9	TRBJ2-3	CASSLPPGGDTQYF	TGTGCCAGCAGTTTGCCCCCGGGAGGAGATACGCAGTATTTT
.	.	TRBV30	TRBJ2-5	CAWGENRETQYF	TGTGCCTGGGGGGAGAACCGGGAGACCCAGTACTTC
few	.	TRBV10-1	TRBJ1-5	CARPSPGRLCNQPQHF	TGCGCCAGACCCTCGCCAGGGCGGTTATGCAATCAGCCCCAGCATTTT
.	.	TRBV30	TRBJ2-2	CAWMGPNTGELFF	TGTGCCTGGATGGGGCCGAACACCGGGGAGCTGTTTTTT
.	TRBD2	TRBV5-1	TRBJ2-1	CASSFTTTDTSGEHEQFF	TGCGCCAGCAGCTTCACAACTACGGACACTAGCGGGGAACATGAGCAGTTCTTC
.	TRBD2	TRBV6-5	TRBJ2-1	CASILGTSGRGEQFF	TGTGCCAGCATACTTGGGACTAGCGGGAGGGGAGAGCAGTTCTTC
.	.	TRBV7-6	TRBJ2-1	CASSLQGGFHEQFF	TGTGCCAGCAGCTTACAGGGTGGCTTCCATGAGCAGTTCTTC
.	.	TRBV6-1	TRBJ2-7	CASSEARGSEQYF	TGTGCCAGCAGTGAAGCGCGGGGATCCGAGCAGTACTTC
.	.	TRBV18	TRBJ2-1	CASSRGEGNEQFF	TGTGCCAGCTCAAGGGGGGAGGGCAATGAGCAGTTCTTC
.	.	TRBV10-1	TRBJ1-2	CASSELPGGGYTF	TGCGCCAGCAGTGAGTTACCGGGCGGGGGCTACACCTTC
once	.	TRBV19	TRBJ1-4	CASGEQGLGEKLFF	TGTGCCAGTGGGGAACAGGGCCTGGGAGAAAAACTGTTTTTT
once	.	TRBV18	TRBJ1-2	CASSPRGNYGYTF	TGTGCCAGCTCACCAAGGGGGAACTATGGCTACACCTTC
.	.	TRBV5-1	TRBJ1-1	CASSLGLNRDTEAFF	TGCGCCAGCAGCCTAGGTTTAAACAGGGACACTGAAGCTTTCTTT
.	.	TRBV15	TRBJ2-1	CATSRVGGSAYNEQFF	TGTGCCACCAGCAGAGTTGGGGGCTCAGCTTACAATGAGCAGTTCTTC
once	.	TRBV28	TRBJ1-5	CASSLGQGNQPQHF	TGTGCCAGCAGTTTAGGGCAGGGGAATCAGCCCCAGCATTTT
once	.	TRBV7-2	TRBJ1-4	CASSLSLGSRTSTNEKLFF	TGTGCCAGCAGCTTATCCCTAGGCAGTCGAACTTCAACTAATGAAAAACTGTTTTTT
.	.	TRBV2	TRBJ1-1	CATRQEVWTEAFF	TGTGCCACACGACAGGAGGTTTGGACTGAAGCTTTCTTT
.	.	TRBV28	TRBJ2-7	CASRPSGSSYEQYF	TGTGCCAGCAGACCCTCAGGAAGCTCCTACGAGCAGTACTTC
.	TRBD1	TRBV2	TRBJ2-2	CASSNPGQGAIGELFF	TGTGCCAGCAGCAACCCGGGACAGGGGGCGATCGGGGAGCTGTTTTTT
.	TRBD1	TRBV30	TRBJ2-1	CACRDRGYNEQFF	TGTGCCTGCCGGGACAGGGGTTACAATGAGCAGTTCTTC
.	.	TRBV30	TRBJ2-5	CAWSAPGPGTQYF	TGTGCCTGGAGTGCTCCGGGTCCCGGGACCCAGTACTTC
.	.	TRBV28	TRBJ1-5	CASSLGHQYGQPQHF	TGTGCCAGCAGTTTAGGACACCAATACGGTCAGCCCCAGCATTTT
.	TRBD2	TRBV6-6	TRBJ2-5	CASSWGSGGGQETQYF	TGTGCCAGCAGTTGGGGCAGCGGGGGTGGTCAAGAGACCCAGTACTTC
few	TRBD1	TRBV30	TRBJ1-6	CAWRGQGNNSPLHF	TGTGCCTGGAGGGGACAGGGGAATAATTCACCCCTCCACTTT
.	.	TRBV28	TRBJ1-1	CASGPGLLNTEAFF	TGTGCCAGCGGGCCAGGGCTCCTGAACACTGAAGCTTTCTTT
few	.	TRBV28	TRBJ1-5	CASRYSNQPQHF	TGTGCCAGCAGGTATAGCAATCAGCCCCAGCATTTT
.	.	TRBV7-6	TRBJ2-2	CASSLGWTRSPTNPGELFF	TGTGCCAGCAGCTTAGGCTGGACAAGGAGTCCTACCAACCCCGGGGAGCTGTTTTTT
.	.	TRBV28	TRBJ1-5	CASSSLVSNQPQHF	TGTGCCAGCAGTTCTCTCGTTAGCAATCAGCCCCAGCATTTT